These 8 T cell receptor beta chains originate from one sample sequenced in a study of cytomegalovirus exposure and HLA in healthy donors. In the PCR, 60 Vbeta and 13 Jbeta primers were used. Clones were sequenced by immunoSEQ multiplex PCR, and TCRdb holds only the in-frame ones, with some missing. The table records approximately 110,000 clones, 74% of them present only once. Material: PBMCs. The receptors stem from a man aged 50-60 years in good health and CMV-seropositive.

CDR3 DNA: TGTGCCAGCAGCCAAGAACCTTACGGAGGGCCGAACACTGAAGCTTTCTTT. Protein sequence: CASSQEPYGGPNTEAFF. This chain uses TRBV4-2 with TRBJ1-1; no clear D gene. This CDR3 region has 17 residues. Trimming shortened V by 0 bases and J by 1 base, and 15 bases separated the two germline ends. Germline assignment: CDR1 LGHNA and CDR2 YNFKEQ.

The V gene is TRBV10-3, the J gene TRBJ2-5; 8 nucleotides match TRBD2. J was trimmed by 4 bases and V by 2 bases; bases with no gene match: 6. CDR1 and CDR2 (germline): ENHRY, SYGVKD. This CDR3 contains 15 residues. CDR3 in amino acids: CAISEGSGALETQYF. CDR3 DNA: TGTGCCATCAGTGAGGGTAGCGGGGCATTAGAGACCCAGTACTTC.

The chain is built from TRBV7-2 and TRBJ2-3; D not resolved. The V and J ends lost 5 bases and 2 bases respectively, with 11 bases between them. CDR3 length equals 14 residues. The V gene's germline CDR1 is SGHTA and CDR2 FQGNSA. The DNA for the CDR3 is TGTGCCAGCAGCCCCGAGCCGTCCACAGATACGCAGTATTTT. Translating gives CASSPEPSTDTQYF.

Only a few counts were recorded for this clone. The chain employs TRBV23-1 and TRBJ2-7, with D maybe TRBD2 (6 bases). Being an ORF, TRBV23-1 has a function that is uncertain. This CDR3 has 14 amino acids. V lost 4 bases and J lost 2, with 12 bases in between. The CDR3 is CASSRGGRAYEQYF. For the CDR3, the DNA is TGCGCCAGCAGTCGGGGAGGACGGGCCTACGAGCAGTACTTC.

V and J are TRBV25-1 and TRBJ1-3, with D tentatively TRBD1 (5 bases). Germline V lookup: CDR1 MGHDK, CDR2 SYGVNS. CDR3 size: 15 residues. The V end lost 3 bases, the J end lost 0 bases, and 9 bases lay between the germline ends. The CDR3 coding sequence is TGTGCCAGCAGTGACGACAGAGGCTCTGGAAACACCATATATTTT. Translated: CASSDDRGSGNTIYF.

V gene TRBV12-5 combines with J gene TRBJ2-1, with TRBD2 matching 7 bases. J gave up 8 bases and V 8 bases, and 15 bases lay outside the gene matches. The CDR3 totals 15 residues. Germline CDR1 and CDR2: LGHNT and FRNRAP. The CDR3 region has the DNA TGTGCTAGTATACTCGGGACTATAATTTTCGATGAGCAGTTCTTC. It translates to CASILGTIIFDEQFF.

The gene calls are TRBV5-6 and TRBJ2-7, with 10 bases that match TRBD1. CDR1 is SGHDT, CDR2 YYEEEE, per germline. CDR3 length: 16 amino acids. V lost 6 bases, J lost 3 bases, and 12 bases stayed unmatched. The CDR3 DNA follows: TGTGCCAGCACCCACCGGGGGACAGGGGACTTCTACGAGCAGTACTTC. Encoded protein: CASTHRGTGDFYEQYF.

The rearrangement uses TRBV11-1 and TRBJ1-2; D is possibly TRBD1 (5 bases). Germline-derived CDR1 and CDR2 are SGHAT and FQDESV (reference sequence). The length of the CDR3 is 14 residues. The ends were cut back, 4 bases at V and 7 bases at J, with 16 bases in the middle. CDR3 sequence (DNA): TGTGCCAGCAGCTCGTCATTCTCAGGGATTGGCTACACCTTC. It yields the protein CASSSSFSGIGYTF.